The 8 T cell receptor beta chains listed next were all sequenced from one sample in a study of T cell responses to AZD1222 COVID-19 vaccine. Produced via immunoSEQ multiplex PCR; TCRdb's table is partial and in-frame only. The table lists 70,000 or so clones, about four fifths of them singletons. The specimen was peripheral blood, collected 28 days after the second AZD1222 dose. The receptors here all came from an adult who received the AZD1222 COVID-19 vaccine.

The rearrangement uses TRBV2 and TRBJ2-7; 8 positions agree with TRBD1. V gave up 2 bases and J gave up 4 bases; unmatched junction bases: 4. The CDR3 has 14 residues. Looked up from germline, CDR1 is SNHLY and CDR2 is FYNNEI. CDR3 in DNA: TGTGCCAGCAGTGAATGGACAGGGCGGTACGAGCAGTACTTC. Amino acid sequence: CASSEWTGRYEQYF.

Here the CDR3 reads CASSLLGFGSTFF. As DNA, the CDR3 is TGTGCCAGCAGCTTGCTAGGTTTCGGGTCGACTTTCTTT. The J gene is TRBJ1-1, the V gene TRBV5-6; D remains unclear. Between the trimmed V and J ends, which lost 1 base and 12 bases, there was a span of 16 bases. CDR1 SGHDT and CDR2 YYEEEE come from the germline V gene. The CDR3 has 13 residues.

V usage is TRBV4-3 and J usage is TRBJ1-3; no clear D gene. Trimming shortened V by 2 bases and J by 1 base, and 9 bases separated the two germline ends. The CDR3 runs 15 residues. Germline CDR1 reads LGHNA; CDR2 reads YSLEER. CDR3 amino acids: CASSQLGPSGNTIYF. CDR3 DNA sequence: TGCGCCAGCAGCCAACTAGGACCTTCTGGAAACACCATATATTTT.

This clone was picked up one time. The chain has TRBV4-2 and TRBJ1-2; 8 nucleotides agree with TRBD1. V dropped 1 base and J dropped 5; count of bases not matched to a gene: 6. Germline lookup yields CDR1 LGHNA and CDR2 YNFKEQ. The CDR3 spans 15 residues. CDR3 nucleotide sequence: TGTGCCAGCAGCCAAGTGACAGGGGCGGGGTATGGCTACACCTTC. This translates into CASSQVTGAGYGYTF.

The chain has TRBV6-2 or TRBV6-3 and TRBJ2-1; D may be TRBD2 (5 bases). This CDR3 has 16 amino acids. Germline assignment: CDR1 MNHEY and CDR2 SVGEGT. The germline V and J ends were trimmed by 2 bases and 0 bases, with 11 bases remaining between them. CDR3 loop: CASSYVVGDSYNEQFF. CDR3 bases: TGTGCCAGCAGTTACGTGGTGGGAGACTCCTACAATGAGCAGTTCTTC.

The chain carries TRBV27 and TRBJ2-1, with D maybe TRBD1 (8 bases). Per germline, CDR1 MNHEY and CDR2 SMNVEV (reference sequence). The V end lost 0 bases, the J end lost 4 bases, and 13 bases lay between the germline ends. The CDR3 spans 16 residues. The CDR3, as DNA: TGTGCCAGCAGTTTATCGAACAGGGGGGGTTACAATGAGCAGTTCTTC. This sequence encodes CASSLSNRGGYNEQFF.

The chain employs TRBV6-6 and TRBJ1-5; 7 bases fit TRBD1. The length of the CDR3 is 16 residues. V was clipped by 5 bases and J by 6 bases; unmatched bases: 13. Germline V CDR1 and CDR2: MNHNY, SVGAGI (reference sequence). CDR3 sequence (DNA): TGTGCCAGCAGTCTCAACCGGGACAGTGGGAGTCAGCCCCAGCATTTT. It codes for CASSLNRDSGSQPQHF.

The chain uses TRBV6-1 and TRBJ2-3, with D tentatively TRBD2 (7 bases). The CDR3 sequence is 16 residues long. Germline V gene sequence: CDR1 MNHNS, CDR2 SASEGT. Trimming took off 2 bases at V and 6 bases at J, with 18 bases between the two ends. CDR3 coding DNA: TGTGCCAGCAGTGAATTGGGGGGGCAGGGGAGCGATACGCAGTATTTT. Translation: CASSELGGQGSDTQYF.